This T cell receptor (beta chain) was sequenced during a study of technical replicates of blood from a handful of donors. From germline, CDR1 is SGDLS and CDR2 YYNGEE. V lost 3 bases to trimming and J lost 7 bases; unmatched junction nucleotides: 4. This CDR3 has 15 amino acids. Repertoires were generated with immunoSEQ multiplex PCR, while TCRdb's copy carries only in-frame clones and drops some. The sample includes some 80,000 clones, 93% of them seen just once. What was sequenced was T cells isolated from PBMCs. The sequence was collected from a human donor in good health. J is TRBJ2-1 and V is TRBV9; 13 positions agree with TRBD2. The CDR3, as DNA: TGTGCCAGCAGCGCCCGGACTAGCGGGAGTAATGAGCAGTTCTTC. Amino acid sequence: CASSARTSGSNEQFF.